Described below is a single TCR beta chain sequence and its context. Clones were sequenced by immunoSEQ multiplex PCR, and TCRdb holds only the in-frame ones, with some missing. The sample contains 300,000 to 500,000 clones, 80% to 90% of which appear only once. The sample's treatment: approximately 18 received Ad26.COV2.S at low or high dose, single or two shots; roughly five received placebo; per-sample allocation not given. The samples were gathered on day 63 after the first injection of vaccine or placebo. Aged 18-55 years, donor was enrolled in Boston in the early 2020s. Spike of the Wuhan-strain SARS-CoV-2 was expressed by an Ad26 vector, which formed the vaccine. The data are from a study of Ad26.COV2.S vaccination and SARS-CoV-2 variants. Study-wide context: Recipients of Ad26.COV2.S got it intramuscularly, once or twice 56 days apart.

There are 12 residues in the CDR3. V lost 7 bases and J 6 bases, leaving 11 bases between the germline ends. Germline CDR1 and CDR2: MNHNY and SVGAGI (reference sequence). The receptor was isolated from a person aged 18-65 years who received the Ad26.COV2.S COVID-19 vaccine or a placebo. The chain employs TRBV6-6 and TRBJ2-3, with D perhaps matching TRBD1 (5 bases). The sequenced sample was peripheral blood, obtained in a trial of Ad26.COV2.S vaccine versus placebo. CDR3 in DNA: TGTGCCAGCAAGGGGTCACAGGATACGCAGTATTTT. Translated: CASKGSQDTQYF.